This entry lists 16 T cell receptor beta chains sequenced from one sample in a study of blood T cell repertoires in COVID-19. Sequenced by immunoSEQ multiplex PCR; TCRdb stores in-frame clones only, minus some. The sample carries approximately 530,000 clones, about 89% recorded once. The source material was peripheral blood. These receptors were taken from a woman in her forties or fifties with COVID-19, enrolled during active disease.

The chain carries TRBV12-3 or TRBV12-4 and TRBJ1-5, with 7 bases aligning to TRBD1. The CDR3 spans 13 residues. Trimming took 8 bases from V and 0 from J; bases not matched to a gene: 1. DNA for the CDR3: TGTGCCAGCTGGGACAGTAGCAATCAGCCCCAGCATTTT. Translating it yields CASWDSSNQPQHF.

The chain is built from TRBV3-1 (or the pseudogene TRBV3-2) and TRBJ1-1; D unclear. The CDR3 is made up of 16 amino acids. Germline V gives CDR1 LGHDT, CDR2 YNNKEL (reference sequence). V lost 4 bases to trimming and J lost 6 bases, with 21 bases between them. The CDR3, as DNA: TGTGCCAGCAGCCCTGGCGGCGAGTATTGGAGTGCTGAAGCTTTCTTT. Translating it yields CASSPGGEYWSAEAFF.

The CDR3 here is CASSLRGQLQETQYF. CDR3 DNA sequence: TGTGCCAGCAGTTTACGGGGACAACTCCAAGAGACCCAGTACTTC. This chain uses TRBV28 with TRBJ2-5; tentatively, D is TRBD1 (6 bases). With 2 bases removed from V and 1 base from J, the gap between germline ends came to 11 bases. CDR1 MDHEN and CDR2 SYDVKM come from the germline V gene. The CDR3 consists of 15 residues.

V usage is TRBV10-3 and J usage is TRBJ2-7; 7 positions agree with TRBD2. The CDR3 runs to 15 residues. J was trimmed by 6 bases and V by 2 bases; bases with no gene match: 10. The V gene's germline CDR1 is ENHRY and CDR2 SYGVKD. The DNA for the CDR3 is TGTGCCATCAGTGAGGGCCTAGCGGTTGAAGGCGAGCAGTACTTC. As protein: CAISEGLAVEGEQYF.

The chain joins TRBV4-2 to TRBJ2-3; maybe TRBD2 (5 bases). The ends were cut back, 1 base at V and 4 bases at J, with 12 bases in the middle. Germline V lookup: CDR1 LGHNA, CDR2 YNFKEQ. The CDR3 spans 15 residues. The CDR3 region has the DNA TGTGCCAGCAGCCAAGTTCGGGGTTTGCCAGATACGCAGTATTTT. Its protein is CASSQVRGLPDTQYF.

V gene TRBV11-2 combines with J gene TRBJ2-7; 13 bases line up with TRBD2. The trim removed 5 bases at V and 2 bases at J, leaving 0 bases unmatched. This CDR3 has 14 amino acids. Germline V gives CDR1 SGHAT, CDR2 FQNNGV. The CDR3 sequence is CASSGLAGAYEQYF. CDR3 sequence (DNA): TGTGCCAGCAGCGGACTAGCGGGGGCCTACGAGCAGTACTTC.

V is TRBV3-1 (or the pseudogene TRBV3-2) and J is TRBJ2-5, with TRBD2 identical over 10 bases. Germline CDR1 LGHDT, CDR2 YNNKEL (reference sequence). With 3 bases clipped from V and 3 bases from J, the junction kept 4 bases outside the gene matches. There are 15 residues in the CDR3. CDR3 amino acids: CASSQPGLAEETQYF. CDR3 nucleotide sequence: TGTGCCAGCAGCCAGCCCGGACTAGCGGAAGAGACCCAGTACTTC.

The chain is built from TRBV19 and TRBJ2-1, with 7 nucleotides matching TRBD1. V trimming: 11 bases; J trimming: 8 bases; junction bases outside the gene matches: 6. The CDR3 length is 11 residues. Germline V gene data show CDR1 as LNHDA and CDR2 as SQIVND (reference sequence). The CDR3 DNA sequence: TGTGCCCCTTCAACAGGGGATGAGCAGTTCTTC. It yields the protein CAPSTGDEQFF.

This chain links TRBV2 with TRBJ1-2; maybe TRBD1 (5 bases). CDR3 size: 14 residues. The germline V and J ends were trimmed by 8 bases and 5 bases, with 18 bases remaining between them. Germline CDR1 is SNHLY and CDR2 is FYNNEI. CDR3 sequence reads: CASPQGVGGYGYTF. The CDR3 DNA reads TGTGCCAGCCCACAAGGCGTGGGGGGTTATGGCTACACCTTC.

The sample holds one count of this clone. J is TRBJ2-2 and V is TRBV24-1; no clear D. Trimming removed 2 bases from V and 3 bases from J, with 12 bases in between. The CDR3 totals 16 residues. Germline CDR1 KGHDR, CDR2 SFDVKD. In DNA, the CDR3 is TGTGCCACCAGTGATTCCTCTCGGTTAGACACCGGGGAGCTGTTTTTT. Encoded protein: CATSDSSRLDTGELFF.

The chain carries TRBV7-8 and TRBJ1-2; TRBD1 matches at 7 bases. This CDR3 is 13 amino acids long. V gave up 5 bases and J gave up 3 bases; unmatched junction bases: 3. Germline values: CDR1 SGHVS, CDR2 FQNEAQ. The CDR3 protein is CASSTGTDYGYTF. The CDR3 DNA follows: TGTGCCAGCAGCACCGGGACAGACTATGGCTACACCTTC. Using reference TRBV7-8 and TRBJ1-2 for the parts outside the CDR3, the full variable domain is GAGVSQSPRYKVAKRGQDVALRCDPISGHVSLFWYQQALGQGPEFLTYFQNEAQLDKSGLPSDRFFAERPEGSVSTLKIQRTQQEDSAVYLCASSTGTDYGYTFGSGTRLTVV.

The gene calls are TRBV19 and TRBJ2-7, with 8 bases fitting TRBD2. Trimming cost V 4 bases and J 4 bases; bases outside gene matches: 9. CDR1 LNHDA and CDR2 SQIVND come from the germline V gene (reference sequence). This CDR3 comprises 15 residues. The CDR3 DNA is TGTGCCAGTAGTACGACTTGGCGGGGGGTATACGAGCAGTACTTC. Translated: CASSTTWRGVYEQYF.

The genes are TRBV7-2 and TRBJ2-2; D perhaps matches TRBD2 (5 bases). V lost 11 bases and J 8 bases, leaving 15 bases between the germline ends. Germline-derived CDR1 and CDR2 are SGHTA and FQGNSA. The CDR3 covers 12 residues. The CDR3 DNA reads as TGTGCCGCGAGGGCGGTTCGTGGGGAGCTGTTTTTT. Amino acids: CAARAVRGELFF.

This clone is a singleton in its sample. The chain employs TRBV24-1 and TRBJ2-2; the D gene is possibly TRBD1 (6 bases). The CDR3 contains 15 residues. The germline V gene encodes CDR1 KGHDR and CDR2 SFDVKD. V was pared by 4 bases and J by 4 bases, with 12 bases between. The CDR3 DNA sequence: TGTGCCACCAGTGACTTAACAGGGTCCACCGGGGAGCTGTTTTTT. This translates into CATSDLTGSTGELFF.

The CDR3 loop reads CASSVTGGEGDTQYF. CDR3 bases: TGTGCCAGTAGTGTAACAGGGGGCGAAGGAGATACGCAGTATTTT. The chain carries TRBV19 and TRBJ2-3, with 9 bases fitting TRBD1. CDR3 length equals 15 residues. Germline V gene sequence: CDR1 LNHDA, CDR2 SQIVND (reference sequence). V lost 5 bases and J lost 5; bases outside the gene matches: 8.

With regard to this clone: The same CDR3 can be traced to other DNA sequences in this sample. The CDR3 is CASSQTGVNTEAFF. The CDR3 DNA follows: TGTGCCAGCAGTCAAACGGGGGTGAACACTGAAGCTTTCTTT. The chain recombines TRBV6-5 with TRBJ1-1, with a possible D match to TRBD1 (5 bases). The germline gives CDR1 MNHEY, CDR2 SVGAGI. Trimming stripped 5 bases from V and 0 bases from J, with 10 bases between. The CDR3 length is 14 residues.